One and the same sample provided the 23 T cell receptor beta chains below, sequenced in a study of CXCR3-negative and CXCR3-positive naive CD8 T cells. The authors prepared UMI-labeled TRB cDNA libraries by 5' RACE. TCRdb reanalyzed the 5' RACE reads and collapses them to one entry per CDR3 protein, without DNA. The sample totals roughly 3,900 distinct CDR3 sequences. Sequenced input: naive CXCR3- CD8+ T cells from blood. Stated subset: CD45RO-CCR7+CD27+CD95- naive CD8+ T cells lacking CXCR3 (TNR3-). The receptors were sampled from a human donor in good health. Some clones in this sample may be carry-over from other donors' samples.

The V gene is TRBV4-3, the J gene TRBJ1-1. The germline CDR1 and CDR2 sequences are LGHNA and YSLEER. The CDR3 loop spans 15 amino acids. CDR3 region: CASSQDPGTNTEAFF.

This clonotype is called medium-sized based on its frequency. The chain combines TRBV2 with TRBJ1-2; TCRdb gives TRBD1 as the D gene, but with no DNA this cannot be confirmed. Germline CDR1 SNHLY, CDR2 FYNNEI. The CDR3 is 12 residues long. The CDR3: CASSQGDYGYTF.

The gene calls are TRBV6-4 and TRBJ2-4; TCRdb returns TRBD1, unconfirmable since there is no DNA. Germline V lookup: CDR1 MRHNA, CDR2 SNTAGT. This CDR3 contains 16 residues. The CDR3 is CASRGLQPLAKNIQYF.

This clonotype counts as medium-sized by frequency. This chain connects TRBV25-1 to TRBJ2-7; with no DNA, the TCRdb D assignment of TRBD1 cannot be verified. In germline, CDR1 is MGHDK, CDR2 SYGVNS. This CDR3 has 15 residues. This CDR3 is CASSELGGVSYEQYF.

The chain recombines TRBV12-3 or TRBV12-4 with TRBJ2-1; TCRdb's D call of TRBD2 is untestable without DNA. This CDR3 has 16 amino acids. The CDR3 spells CASSFMMSGRAGEQFF.

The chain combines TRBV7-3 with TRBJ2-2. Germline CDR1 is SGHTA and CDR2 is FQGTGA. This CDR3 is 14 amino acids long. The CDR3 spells CASISTCLTGELFF.

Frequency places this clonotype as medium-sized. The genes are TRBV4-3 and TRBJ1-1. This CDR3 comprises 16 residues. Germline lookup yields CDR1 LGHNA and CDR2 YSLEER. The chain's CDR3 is CASSQDMRGLNTEAFF.

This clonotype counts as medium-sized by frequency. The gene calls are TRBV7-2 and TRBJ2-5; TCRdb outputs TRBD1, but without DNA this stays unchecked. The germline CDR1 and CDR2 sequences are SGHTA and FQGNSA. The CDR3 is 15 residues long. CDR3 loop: CASSLWPGDQETQYF.

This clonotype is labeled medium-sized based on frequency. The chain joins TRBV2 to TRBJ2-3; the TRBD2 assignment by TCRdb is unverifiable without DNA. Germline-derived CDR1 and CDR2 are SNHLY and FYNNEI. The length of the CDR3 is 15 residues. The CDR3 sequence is CATVQGLAGADTQYF.

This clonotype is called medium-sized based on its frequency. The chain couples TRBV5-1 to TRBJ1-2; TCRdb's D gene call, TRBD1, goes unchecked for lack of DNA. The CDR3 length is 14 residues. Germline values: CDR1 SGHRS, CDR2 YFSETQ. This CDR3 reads CASSSLDGQYGYTF.

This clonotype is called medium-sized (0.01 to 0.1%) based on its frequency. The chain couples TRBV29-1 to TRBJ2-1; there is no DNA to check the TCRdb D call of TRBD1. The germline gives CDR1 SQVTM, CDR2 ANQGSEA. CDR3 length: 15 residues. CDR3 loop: CSVREGQGVYNEQFF.

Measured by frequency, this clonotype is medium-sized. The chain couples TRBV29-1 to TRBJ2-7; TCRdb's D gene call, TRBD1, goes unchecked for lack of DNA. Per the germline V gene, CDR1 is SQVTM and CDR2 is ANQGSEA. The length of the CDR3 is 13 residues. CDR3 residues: CSVLTGTTYEQYF.

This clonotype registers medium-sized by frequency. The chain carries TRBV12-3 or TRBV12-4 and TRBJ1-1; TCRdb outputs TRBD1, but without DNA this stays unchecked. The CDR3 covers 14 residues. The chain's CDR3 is CASSSGGRLPEAFF.

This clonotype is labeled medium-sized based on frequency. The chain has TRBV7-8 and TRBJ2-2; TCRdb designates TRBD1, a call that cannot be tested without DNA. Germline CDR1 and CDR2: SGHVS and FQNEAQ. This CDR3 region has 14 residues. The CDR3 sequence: CASSPGAGTGELFF.

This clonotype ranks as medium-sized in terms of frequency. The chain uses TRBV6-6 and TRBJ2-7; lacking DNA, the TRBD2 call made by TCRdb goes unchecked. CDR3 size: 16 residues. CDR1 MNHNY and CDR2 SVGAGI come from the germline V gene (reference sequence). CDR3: CASSSPGLAEPYEQYF.

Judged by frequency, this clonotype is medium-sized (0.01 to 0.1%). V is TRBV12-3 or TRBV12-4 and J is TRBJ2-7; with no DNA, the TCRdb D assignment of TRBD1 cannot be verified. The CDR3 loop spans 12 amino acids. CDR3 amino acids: CASSSTRDEQYF.

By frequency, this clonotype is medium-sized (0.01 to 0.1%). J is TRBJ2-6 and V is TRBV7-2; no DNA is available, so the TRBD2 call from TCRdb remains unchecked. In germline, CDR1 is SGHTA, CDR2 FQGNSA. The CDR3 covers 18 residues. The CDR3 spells CASSSGLAGFSGANVLTF.

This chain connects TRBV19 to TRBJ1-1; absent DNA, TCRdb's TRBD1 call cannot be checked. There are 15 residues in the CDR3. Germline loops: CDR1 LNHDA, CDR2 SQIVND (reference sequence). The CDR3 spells CASSLTGGSNTEAFF.

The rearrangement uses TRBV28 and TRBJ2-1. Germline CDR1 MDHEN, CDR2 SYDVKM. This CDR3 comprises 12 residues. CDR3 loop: CASSLGLNEQFF.

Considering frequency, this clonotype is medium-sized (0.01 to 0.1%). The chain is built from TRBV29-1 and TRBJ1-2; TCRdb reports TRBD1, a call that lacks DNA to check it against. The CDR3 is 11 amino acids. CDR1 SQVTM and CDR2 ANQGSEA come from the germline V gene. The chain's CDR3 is CSVGDSSGYTF. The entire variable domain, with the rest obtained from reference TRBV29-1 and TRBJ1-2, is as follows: SAVISQKPSRDICQRGTSLTIQCQVDSQVTMMFWYRQQPGQSLTLIATANQGSEATYESGFVIDKFPISRPNLTFSTLTVSNMSPEDSSIYLCSVGDSSGYTFGSGTRLTVV.

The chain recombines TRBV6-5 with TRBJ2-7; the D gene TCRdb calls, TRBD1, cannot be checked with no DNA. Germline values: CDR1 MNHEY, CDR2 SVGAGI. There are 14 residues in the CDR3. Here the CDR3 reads CASRSSGFSYEQYF.

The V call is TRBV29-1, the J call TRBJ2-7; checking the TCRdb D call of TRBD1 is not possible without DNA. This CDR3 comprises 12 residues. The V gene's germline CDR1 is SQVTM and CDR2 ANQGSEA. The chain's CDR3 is CSVEGGKDEQYF.

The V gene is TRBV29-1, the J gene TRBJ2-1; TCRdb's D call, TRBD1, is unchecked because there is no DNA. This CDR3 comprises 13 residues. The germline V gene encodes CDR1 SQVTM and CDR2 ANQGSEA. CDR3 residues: CSVDGDRDSEQFF.